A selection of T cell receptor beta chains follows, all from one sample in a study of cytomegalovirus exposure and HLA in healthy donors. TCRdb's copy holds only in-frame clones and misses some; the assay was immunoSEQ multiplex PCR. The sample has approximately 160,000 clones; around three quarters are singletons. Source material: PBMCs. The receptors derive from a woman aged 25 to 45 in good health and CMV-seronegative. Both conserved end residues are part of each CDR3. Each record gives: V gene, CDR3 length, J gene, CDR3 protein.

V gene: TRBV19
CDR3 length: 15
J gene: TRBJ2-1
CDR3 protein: CASIAGDYSYNEQFF

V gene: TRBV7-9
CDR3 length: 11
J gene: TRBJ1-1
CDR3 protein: CASSSNTEAFF

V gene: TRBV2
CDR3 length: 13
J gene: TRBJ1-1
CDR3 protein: CASEGQEITEAFF

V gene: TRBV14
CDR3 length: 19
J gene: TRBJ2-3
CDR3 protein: CASSQDLIAGQSSTDTQYF

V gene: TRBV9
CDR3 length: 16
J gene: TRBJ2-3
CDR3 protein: CASSVVSGYGADTQYF

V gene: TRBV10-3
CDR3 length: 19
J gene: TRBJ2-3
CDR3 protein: CAIRSGVAGGPRGEDTQYF

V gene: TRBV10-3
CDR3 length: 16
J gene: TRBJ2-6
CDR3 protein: CAISESFSSGANVLTF

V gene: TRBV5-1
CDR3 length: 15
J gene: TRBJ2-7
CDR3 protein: CASSLAVGGPEEQYF

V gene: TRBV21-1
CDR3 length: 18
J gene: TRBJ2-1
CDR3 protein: CATLGRNGREGQYNEQFF

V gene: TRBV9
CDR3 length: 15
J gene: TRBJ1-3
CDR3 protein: CASSVEGGDGNTIYF

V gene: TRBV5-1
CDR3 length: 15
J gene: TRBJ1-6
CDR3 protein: CASRIGGQGDSPLHF

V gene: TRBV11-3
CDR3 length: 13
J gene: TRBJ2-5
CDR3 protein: CASSRTRGETQYF

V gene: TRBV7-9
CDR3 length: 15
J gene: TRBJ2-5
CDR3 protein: CASSLSWTRGETQYF

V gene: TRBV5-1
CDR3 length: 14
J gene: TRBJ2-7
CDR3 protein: CASSSWTGEDEQYF

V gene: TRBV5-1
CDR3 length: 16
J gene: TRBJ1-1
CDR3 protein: CASSLAAMSWNTEAFF

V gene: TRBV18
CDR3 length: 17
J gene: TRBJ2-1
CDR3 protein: CASSSPTAGLTHNEQFF

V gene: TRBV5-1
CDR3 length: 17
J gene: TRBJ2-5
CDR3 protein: CASSWGLAGVLWETQYF

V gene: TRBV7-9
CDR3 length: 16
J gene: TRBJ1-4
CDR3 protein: CASSHYRGRANEKLFF

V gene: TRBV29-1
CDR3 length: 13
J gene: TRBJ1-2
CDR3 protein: CSVEKIQGFGYTF

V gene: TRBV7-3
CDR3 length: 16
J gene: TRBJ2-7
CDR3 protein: CASSLGGHARPYEQYF

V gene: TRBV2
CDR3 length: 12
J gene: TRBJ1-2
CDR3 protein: CASSVTGYGYTF

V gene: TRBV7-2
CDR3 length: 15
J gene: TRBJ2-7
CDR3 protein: CASSVGLAGAYEQYF

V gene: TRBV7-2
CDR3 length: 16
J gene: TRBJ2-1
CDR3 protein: CASSLFSSGSYNEQFF

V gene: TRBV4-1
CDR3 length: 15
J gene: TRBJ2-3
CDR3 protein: CASSPLAGGGDTQYF

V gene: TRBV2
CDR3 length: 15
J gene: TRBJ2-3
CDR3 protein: CASRKGLAPTDTQYF

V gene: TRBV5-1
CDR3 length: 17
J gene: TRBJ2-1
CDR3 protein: CASSLVPSGSPYNEQFF

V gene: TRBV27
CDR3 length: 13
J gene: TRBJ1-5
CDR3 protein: CASSLVGYQPQHF

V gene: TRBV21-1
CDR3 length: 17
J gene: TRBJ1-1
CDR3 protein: CASSKERDGGTNTEAFF

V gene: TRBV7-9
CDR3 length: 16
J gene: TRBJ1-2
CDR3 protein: CSSSPPFRQGMRGYTF

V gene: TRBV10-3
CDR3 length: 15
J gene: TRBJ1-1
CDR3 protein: CAIGPGIGWNTEAFF

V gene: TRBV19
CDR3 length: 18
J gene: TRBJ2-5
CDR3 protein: CASSIQASGGPTGETQYF

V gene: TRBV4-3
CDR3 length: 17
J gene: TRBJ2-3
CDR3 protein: CASSRLAGGRGTDTQYF

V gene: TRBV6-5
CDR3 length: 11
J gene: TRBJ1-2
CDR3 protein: CASSPGRGYTF

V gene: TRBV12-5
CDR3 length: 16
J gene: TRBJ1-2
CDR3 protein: CASGLETGGANYGYTF

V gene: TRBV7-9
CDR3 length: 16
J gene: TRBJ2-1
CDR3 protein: CASSFLLVGRGDEQFF

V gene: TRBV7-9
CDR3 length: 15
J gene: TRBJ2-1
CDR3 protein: CASSLAWTSGREQFF

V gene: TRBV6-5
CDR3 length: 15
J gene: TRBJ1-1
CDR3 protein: CASSYSTGSNTEAFF

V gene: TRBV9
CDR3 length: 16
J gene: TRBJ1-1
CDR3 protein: CASSVGEVSGDTEAFF

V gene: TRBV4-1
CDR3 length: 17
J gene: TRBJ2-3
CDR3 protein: CASSQDEGGGPRDTQYF

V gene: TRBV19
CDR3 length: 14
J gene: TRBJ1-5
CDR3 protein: CASISTGGGQPQHF

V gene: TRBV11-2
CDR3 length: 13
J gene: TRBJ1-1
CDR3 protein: CASSSQANTEAFF

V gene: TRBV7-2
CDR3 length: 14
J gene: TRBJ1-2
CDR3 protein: CASSLEWTAYGYTF

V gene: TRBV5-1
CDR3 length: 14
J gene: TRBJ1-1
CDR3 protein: CASSLGGWDTEAFF

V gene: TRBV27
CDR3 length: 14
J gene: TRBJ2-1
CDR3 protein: CASRLAGGVQEQFF

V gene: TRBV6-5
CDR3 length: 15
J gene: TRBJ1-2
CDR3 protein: CASSYSRGFNYGYTF

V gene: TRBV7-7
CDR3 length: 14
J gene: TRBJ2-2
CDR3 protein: CASSIAGNTGELFF

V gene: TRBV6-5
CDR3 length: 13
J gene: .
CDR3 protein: CASSPTGSYEQYF

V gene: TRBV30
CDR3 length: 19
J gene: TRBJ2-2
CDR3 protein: CAWSVMRQTSTDLAGELFF